A selection of T cell receptor beta chains follows, all from one sample in a study of T cell responses to AZD1222 COVID-19 vaccine. Sequenced by immunoSEQ multiplex PCR; TCRdb stores in-frame clones only, minus some. The sample shows 120,000 to 150,000 clones, over 80% of them seen only once. The sequences come from peripheral blood, collected 28 days after the second AZD1222 dose. These TCRs come from an adult who received the AZD1222 COVID-19 vaccine. Both conserved end residues are part of each CDR3. D genes are given only for firm matches. Size tells how often a clone was seen (once, few, many) or the class of an expanded clone, and some rows leave it out.

>TRBV10-3|TRBD1|NA|TRBJ1-2
TGTGCCATCAACCCACAGGGGGCGCTGAACTATGGCTACACCTTC
CAINPQGALNYGYTF
>TRBV5-1|NA|NA|TRBJ2-5
TGCGCCAGCAGCTTGGTCGGCGGGAAGGGGGAGACCCAGTACTTC
CASSLVGGKGETQYF
>TRBV6-6|TRBD1|NA|TRBJ2-3
TGTGCCAGCAGTACCTCGGGACAGGGAGCAGATACGCAGTATTTT
CASSTSGQGADTQYF
>TRBV28|NA|NA|TRBJ1-5
TGTGCCAGCAGATCGCGGGGGGCCAGCAATCAGCCCCAGCATTTT
CASRSRGASNQPQHF
>TRBV27|TRBD1|NA|TRBJ1-2
TGTGCCAGCAGTTTAAGGCCGTCCTACAGGGGGCGCTACTATGGCTACACCTTC
CASSLRPSYRGRYYGYTF
>TRBV7-2|TRBD2|NA|TRBJ2-1
TGTGCCAGCAGCTCCACGTCAGGGCGGGGGGGCTACAATGAGCAGTTCTTC
CASSSTSGRGGYNEQFF
>TRBV2|NA|NA|TRBJ1-2
TGTGCCAGCAGTGAACTCCGCGGATATGGCTACACCTTC
CASSELRGYGYTF
>TRBV29-1|TRBD1|NA|TRBJ1-5
TGCAGCGCGACAGGGGCGGGCAATCAGCCCCAGCATTTT
CSATGAGNQPQHF
>TRBV7-3|NA|once|TRBJ2-7
TGTGCCAGCAGCATAGACAGAACCTACGAGCAGTACTTC
CASSIDRTYEQYF
>TRBV4-3|NA|once|TRBJ1-1
TGCGCCAGCAGTCCCAGCCGGCTCACTGAAGCTTTCTTT
CASSPSRLTEAFF
>TRBV4-1|TRBD1|once|TRBJ1-1
TGCGCCAGCAGCCAGGGGGACAGGGGTGTCACTGAAGCTTTCTTT
CASSQGDRGVTEAFF
>TRBV11-3|TRBD2|NA|TRBJ2-7
TGTGCCAGCAGCTTATTCCAATGGGCGGGAGGAAACTACGAGCAGTACTTC
CASSLFQWAGGNYEQYF
>TRBV28|NA|NA|TRBJ1-5
TGTGCCAGCTCGCGGAGGGGCCCGAGCAATCAGCCCCAGCATTTT
CASSRRGPSNQPQHF
>TRBV5-6|TRBD1|once|TRBJ2-5
TGTGCCAGCAGAGAGGACAGGGAGGAGACCCAGTACTTC
CASREDREETQYF
>TRBV11-1|NA|NA|TRBJ2-6
TGTGCCAGCAGCCCTTATGGGGGAACAGGGGCCAACGTCCTGACTTTC
CASSPYGGTGANVLTF
>TRBV7-2|NA|NA|TRBJ2-1
TGTGCCAGCAGCTTACTCGCGGGACTCACCTACAATGAGCAGTTCTTC
CASSLLAGLTYNEQFF
>TRBV11-3|NA|NA|TRBJ1-1
TGTGCCAGCAGCTTAGAAGGTGAAGCTTTCTTT
CASSLEGEAFF
>TRBV7-9|TRBD2|NA|TRBJ2-3
TGTGCCAGCAGCTTAACTAGCGGGGGCGTCCTGGATACGCAGTATTTT
CASSLTSGGVLDTQYF
>TRBV27|NA|once|TRBJ2-7
TGTGCCAGCACTGGGGGCTACGAGCAGTACTTC
CASTGGYEQYF
>TRBV27|NA|NA|TRBJ1-1
TGTGCCAGCAGTCTACAGGGAATTGGGACTGAAGCTTTCTTT
CASSLQGIGTEAFF
>TRBV18|NA|NA|TRBJ2-5
TGTGCCAGCTCAGGATCTGAAGAGACCCAGTACTTC
CASSGSEETQYF
>TRBV20-1|NA|NA|TRBJ2-2
TGCAGTGCTAGTTTTAATCCCGGGGAGCTGTTTTTT
CSASFNPGELFF
>TRBV13|TRBD1|NA|TRBJ2-7
TGTGCCAGCAGCCTGGACAGGGAAAAACAGTACTTC
CASSLDREKQYF
>TRBV12-3/TRBV12-4|NA|NA|TRBJ2-5
TGTGCCAGCAGTTTTCTTGGGGAAGAGACCCAGTACTTC
CASSFLGEETQYF
>TRBV25-1|NA|NA|TRBJ1-4
TGTGCCAGCAGTGAGATACAGGACCTTAATGAAAAACTGTTTTTT
CASSEIQDLNEKLFF
>TRBV7-9|TRBD1|many|TRBJ1-4
TGTGCCAGCAGCTGGGGACAGGCGGGTGAAAAACTGTTTTTT
CASSWGQAGEKLFF
>TRBV19|NA|NA|TRBJ1-4
TGTGCCAGTAGTAGGATGCAGGGAGGTGAAAAACTGTTTTTT
CASSRMQGGEKLFF
>TRBV19|NA|NA|TRBJ1-3
TGTGCCAGTAGTATCCCGACGGTGCACTCTGGAAACACCATATATTTT
CASSIPTVHSGNTIYF
>TRBV15|NA|NA|TRBJ2-7
TGTGCCACCAGCAGAGATCGGGGCTACGAGCAGTACTTC
CATSRDRGYEQYF
>TRBV5-4|NA|few|TRBJ2-6
TGTGCCAGCACCCCGTGGTCGGGAATCACTGGGGCCAACGTCCTGACTTTC
CASTPWSGITGANVLTF
>TRBV13|TRBD1|NA|TRBJ1-2
TGTGCCAGCAGCCCGGGGACAGACGTTTATGGCTACACCTTC
CASSPGTDVYGYTF
>TRBV15|NA|NA|TRBJ1-4
TGTGCCACCAGCCCGCGGGGGGTTAATGAAAAACTGTTTTTT
CATSPRGVNEKLFF
>TRBV4-1|TRBD2|NA|TRBJ2-3
TGCGCCAGCAGCCAACTAGCGGGAGATACGCAGTATTTT
CASSQLAGDTQYF
>TRBV12-5|TRBD2|NA|TRBJ2-7
TGTGCTAGTGGTTTGGTAGGACTAGCGAGGAGCTCCTACGAGCAGTACTTC
CASGLVGLARSSYEQYF
>TRBV7-2|TRBD1|NA|TRBJ2-5
TGTGCCAGCAGCCCGGACAGGCCACGTCGACAAGAGACCCAGTACTTC
CASSPDRPRRQETQYF
>TRBV6-6|NA|once|TRBJ1-4
TGTGCCAGCAGTTACGGCGTCAGGGTCGGTGAAAAACTGTTTTTT
CASSYGVRVGEKLFF
>TRBV9|TRBD2|NA|TRBJ2-1
TGTGCCAGCAGCGTAGCTATAGCGGGGAGCAATGAGCAGTTCTTC
CASSVAIAGSNEQFF
>TRBV2|NA|NA|TRBJ2-3
TGTGCCAGCAGTAGGGACACACCAGATACGCAGTATTTT
CASSRDTPDTQYF
>TRBV7-6|NA|NA|TRBJ1-5
TGTGCCAGCAGCCCTGGGGGGTACGGTAATCAGCCCCAGCATTTT
CASSPGGYGNQPQHF
>TRBV19|NA|NA|TRBJ1-1
TGTGCCAGTAGTAGTCCCGGGACTTGGGATCGGGTTACTGAAGCTTTCTTT
CASSSPGTWDRVTEAFF
>TRBV6-5|NA|NA|TRBJ2-7
TGTGCCAGCAGTTACCTAAGCGGGCGCTCTGCCTACGAGCAGTACTTC
CASSYLSGRSAYEQYF
>TRBV6-5|TRBD2|NA|TRBJ2-5
TGTGCCAGCAGTAACTCAGCGGGGGCCACGCGAGAGACCCAGTACTTC
CASSNSAGATRETQYF
>TRBV5-4|TRBD2|NA|TRBJ2-2
TGTGCCAGCAGCTTGATGGGAACTAGCGGGGGGGCCGGGGAGCTGTTTTTT
CASSLMGTSGGAGELFF
>TRBV11-2|NA|NA|TRBJ2-5
TGTGCCAGCAGCCGGGGTTCACAGTGGAGGGGCGAGACCCAGTACTTC
CASSRGSQWRGETQYF
>TRBV11-3|TRBD2|few|TRBJ2-1
TGTGCCAGCAGCGCCCGGGAGACTAGCGGGAGGACTGAGCAGTTCTTC
CASSARETSGRTEQFF
>TRBV3-1/TRBV3-2|NA|NA|TRBJ2-5
TGTGCCAGCAGCCAAGATATCGTTGAGACCCAGTACTTC
CASSQDIVETQYF
>TRBV10-1|NA|NA|TRBJ2-7
TGCGCCAGGGCGACGGCCATAAGGTATGGGCAGTACTTC
CARATAIRYGQYF
>TRBV24-1|TRBD1|NA|TRBJ2-7
TGTGCCACCAGTGATTCAAAACAGGGGGCATGCAGCTCCTACGAGCAGTACTTC
CATSDSKQGACSSYEQYF
>TRBV30|NA|NA|TRBJ1-1
TGTGCCTGGAGTGTACATCGGGAAGCTTTCTTT
CAWSVHREAFF